This entry describes one T cell receptor beta chain. This entry belongs to a study of cytomegalovirus exposure and HLA in healthy donors. The CDR3 runs 14 residues. Germline assignment: CDR1 MNHNY and CDR2 SVGAGI (reference sequence). With 5 bases removed from V and 2 bases from J, the gap between germline ends came to 13 bases. With 60 Vbeta and 13 Jbeta primers, the PCR was carried out. Generated by immunoSEQ multiplex PCR, the TCRdb table keeps only in-frame clones and is missing some. The sample includes about 200,000 clones, roughly four fifths of them seen just once. This clonotype originated in a girl between 2 and 10 years old in good health and CMV-seronegative. The chain employs TRBV6-6 and TRBJ2-7, with D tentatively TRBD2 (5 bases). Specimen: PBMCs. The CDR3 DNA sequence: TGTGCCAGCAGTGGCCGGGATTCAACCTACGAGCAGTACTTC. Translated: CASSGRDSTYEQYF.